This is a list of T cell receptor beta chains from one sample in a study of T-cell memory formation after mild COVID-19. TCRdb passed the 5' RACE reads through MiXCR, listing each CDR3 protein once. This sample has roughly 100,000 distinct CDR3 sequences, with more than 13% found just once. The sample consisted of PBMCs or a T cell subset sorted from them (not recorded which). These receptor sequences come from a man younger than 35 who had mild COVID-19 (a few samples of this study predate the infection). Cell type and time point are not known. CDR3s include the opening cysteine and the closing phenylalanine or tryptophan. A D gene is named only where the DNA matches it firmly. Expanded clones are given a class, and other clones once, few, many or no size at all.

j_gene: TRBJ2-1; v_gene: TRBV6-2/TRBV6-3; abundance: few; d_gene: TRBD2; CDR3nt: TGTGCCAGCTCTGGGCTCTCCGCGGGGGGTAACAATGAGCAGTTCTTC; CDR3aa: CASSGLSAGGNNEQFF
j_gene: TRBJ1-5; v_gene: TRBV5-1; abundance: few; d_gene: NA; CDR3nt: TGCGCCAGCAGCCCTTGGACAAATCAGCCCCAGCATTTT; CDR3aa: CASSPWTNQPQHF
j_gene: TRBJ2-3; v_gene: TRBV4-1; abundance: NA; d_gene: TRBD2; CDR3nt: TGCGCCAGCAGCGCACTAGCGGGGGGGATAGATACGCAGTATTTT; CDR3aa: CASSALAGGIDTQYF
j_gene: TRBJ1-5; v_gene: TRBV5-6; abundance: NA; d_gene: NA; CDR3nt: TGTGCCAGCAGCCCCCACGGGGTCCCCAATCAGCCCCAGCATTTT; CDR3aa: CASSPHGVPNQPQHF
j_gene: TRBJ2-3; v_gene: TRBV12-3/TRBV12-4; abundance: NA; d_gene: NA; CDR3nt: TGTGCCAGCAGTTTAGTGGGATTTAGCACAGATACGCAGTATTTT; CDR3aa: CASSLVGFSTDTQYF
j_gene: TRBJ2-2; v_gene: TRBV18; abundance: few; d_gene: TRBD1; CDR3nt: TGTGCCAGCTCAAGGAGACAGGGGACCGGGGAGCTGTTTTTT; CDR3aa: CASSRRQGTGELFF
j_gene: TRBJ1-3; v_gene: TRBV6-5; abundance: many; d_gene: NA; CDR3nt: TGTGCCAGCAGTTATTCGACAGCTGGAAACACCATATATTTT; CDR3aa: CASSYSTAGNTIYF
j_gene: TRBJ2-1; v_gene: TRBV7-9; abundance: NA; d_gene: TRBD1; CDR3nt: TGTGCCAGCAAGACAGGGGGGAACGACAATGAGCAGTTCTTC; CDR3aa: CASKTGGNDNEQFF
j_gene: TRBJ1-4; v_gene: TRBV7-9; abundance: few; d_gene: TRBD1; CDR3nt: TGTGCCAGCAGCTTAGAAGGACAGGGAACTAATGAAAAACTGTTTTTT; CDR3aa: CASSLEGQGTNEKLFF
j_gene: TRBJ1-1; v_gene: TRBV29-1; abundance: few; d_gene: TRBD1; CDR3nt: TGCAGCGGCCTCGACAGGGGGTGGTCTGAAGCTTTCTTT; CDR3aa: CSGLDRGWSEAFF
j_gene: TRBJ2-1; v_gene: TRBV12-3/TRBV12-4; abundance: NA; d_gene: NA; CDR3nt: TGTGCCAGCACTGATTTGTTTGAGCAGTTCTTC; CDR3aa: CASTDLFEQFF
j_gene: TRBJ1-5; v_gene: TRBV4-2; abundance: NA; d_gene: TRBD1; CDR3nt: TGTGCCAGCAGCCAGGGGGACAGGGGAGGGCAGCCCCAGCATTTT; CDR3aa: CASSQGDRGGQPQHF
j_gene: TRBJ2-1; v_gene: TRBV24-1; abundance: many; d_gene: NA; CDR3nt: TGTGCCACCAGTGATTTGGCCACCCGCTTGTGGTTC; CDR3aa: CATSDLATRLWF
j_gene: TRBJ1-1; v_gene: TRBV7-6; abundance: NA; d_gene: NA; CDR3nt: TGTGCCAGCACCCCGGGGACTGGGGTCACTGAAGCTTTCTTT; CDR3aa: CASTPGTGVTEAFF
j_gene: TRBJ2-6; v_gene: TRBV4-1; abundance: NA; d_gene: TRBD1; CDR3nt: TGCGCCAGCAGCCACGGACAGGGGTCTAGCTCTGGGGCCAACGTCCTGACTTTC; CDR3aa: CASSHGQGSSSGANVLTF
j_gene: TRBJ1-1; v_gene: TRBV4-1; abundance: NA; d_gene: NA; CDR3nt: TGCGCCAGCAGCCCCGGGACACTCCTAGCGGGGCCTGAAGCTTTCTTT; CDR3aa: CASSPGTLLAGPEAFF
j_gene: TRBJ1-5; v_gene: TRBV7-6; abundance: many; d_gene: TRBD1; CDR3nt: TGTGCCAGCAGCTCCGGGACAGGGGGCGGGCAGCCCCAGCATTTT; CDR3aa: CASSSGTGGGQPQHF
j_gene: TRBJ2-5; v_gene: TRBV7-9; abundance: few; d_gene: TRBD1; CDR3nt: TGTGCCAGCAGCTCGGCGCGGGACAGGGCCGAGACCCAGTACTTC; CDR3aa: CASSSARDRAETQYF
j_gene: TRBJ2-5; v_gene: TRBV29-1; abundance: NA; d_gene: NA; CDR3nt: TGCAGCGTTGATGAAAACCAAGAGACCCAGTACTTC; CDR3aa: CSVDENQETQYF
j_gene: TRBJ2-1; v_gene: TRBV2; abundance: NA; d_gene: TRBD1; CDR3nt: TGTGCCAGCACCCCGGGACAGAGCTCCTACAATGAGCAGTTCTTC; CDR3aa: CASTPGQSSYNEQFF
j_gene: TRBJ2-5; v_gene: TRBV27; abundance: NA; d_gene: NA; CDR3nt: TGTGCCAGCAGTTTGTGGGGGTACCAAGAGACCCAGTACTTC; CDR3aa: CASSLWGYQETQYF
j_gene: TRBJ2-3; v_gene: TRBV12-3/TRBV12-4; abundance: NA; d_gene: NA; CDR3nt: TGTGCCAGCAGTTTATCAGGGTCCGAAGATACGCAGTATTTT; CDR3aa: CASSLSGSEDTQYF
j_gene: TRBJ2-2; v_gene: TRBV5-1; abundance: NA; d_gene: NA; CDR3nt: TGCGCCAGCAACTCCCTAATTCAGAGCAACACCGGGGAGCTGTTTTTT; CDR3aa: CASNSLIQSNTGELFF
j_gene: TRBJ2-1; v_gene: TRBV4-1; abundance: few; d_gene: NA; CDR3nt: TGCGCCAGCAGCGTTAGGTTGGTACTCAATGAGCAGTTCTTC; CDR3aa: CASSVRLVLNEQFF
j_gene: TRBJ1-1; v_gene: TRBV9; abundance: NA; d_gene: TRBD1; CDR3nt: TGTGCCAGCAGCGCACAGGGGCCTGAAGCTTTCTTT; CDR3aa: CASSAQGPEAFF
j_gene: TRBJ2-3; v_gene: TRBV27; abundance: few; d_gene: NA; CDR3nt: TGTGCCAGCAGTCGGACGGGGGCCGGAGATACGCAGTATTTT; CDR3aa: CASSRTGAGDTQYF
j_gene: TRBJ2-1; v_gene: TRBV24-1; abundance: few; d_gene: NA; CDR3nt: TGTGCCACCAGTATCGGGCGGGGCTCCTACAATGAGCAGTTCTTC; CDR3aa: CATSIGRGSYNEQFF
j_gene: TRBJ1-2; v_gene: TRBV29-1; abundance: NA; d_gene: NA; CDR3nt: TGCAGCGTTGTCTTTGACAGCAACTATGGCTACACCTTC; CDR3aa: CSVVFDSNYGYTF
j_gene: TRBJ2-2; v_gene: TRBV6-1; abundance: NA; d_gene: NA; CDR3nt: TGTGCCAGCAGTGATACGACAGTTAACACCGGGGAGCTGTTTTTT; CDR3aa: CASSDTTVNTGELFF
j_gene: TRBJ2-2; v_gene: TRBV25-1; abundance: few; d_gene: TRBD1; CDR3nt: TGTGCCAGCAGTGAGGACAGGGTACACTACGGGGAGCTGTTTTTT; CDR3aa: CASSEDRVHYGELFF
j_gene: TRBJ2-3; v_gene: TRBV9; abundance: few; d_gene: NA; CDR3nt: TGTGCCAGCAGCAATCAGGGCAGCACAGATACGCAGTATTTT; CDR3aa: CASSNQGSTDTQYF
j_gene: TRBJ1-2; v_gene: TRBV21-1; abundance: few; d_gene: NA; CDR3nt: TGTGCCAGTCTACTCTATGGCTACACCTTC; CDR3aa: CASLLYGYTF
j_gene: TRBJ1-5; v_gene: TRBV7-2; abundance: NA; d_gene: TRBD1; CDR3nt: TGTGCCAGCAGCGAGGCGGGCGGCAGGGGGTTTCAGCCCCAGCATTTT; CDR3aa: CASSEAGGRGFQPQHF
j_gene: TRBJ2-7; v_gene: TRBV29-1; abundance: NA; d_gene: NA; CDR3nt: TGCAGCGCTAGTGGATCAGGGGTCGACGAGCAGTACTTC; CDR3aa: CSASGSGVDEQYF
j_gene: TRBJ2-7; v_gene: TRBV11-2; abundance: NA; d_gene: TRBD1; CDR3nt: TGTGCCAGCAGCTTAGCGGACAGGGAGGAGCAGTACTTC; CDR3aa: CASSLADREEQYF
j_gene: TRBJ2-4; v_gene: TRBV7-9; abundance: many; d_gene: NA; CDR3nt: TGTGCCAGCAGCCCGGCCCCTGAAGCCAAAAACATTCAGTACTTC; CDR3aa: CASSPAPEAKNIQYF
j_gene: TRBJ1-6; v_gene: TRBV4-3; abundance: NA; d_gene: TRBD1; CDR3nt: TGCGCCAGCAGCGATGACAGGGGTGTTTCACCCCTCCACTTT; CDR3aa: CASSDDRGVSPLHF
j_gene: TRBJ2-3; v_gene: TRBV9; abundance: NA; d_gene: NA; CDR3nt: TGTGCCAGCAGCTCTGGGAGCGGCACAGATACGCAGTATTTT; CDR3aa: CASSSGSGTDTQYF
j_gene: TRBJ2-1; v_gene: TRBV12-3/TRBV12-4; abundance: many; d_gene: NA; CDR3nt: TGTGCCAGCAGCCGGGGACCCTACAATGAGCAGTTCTTC; CDR3aa: CASSRGPYNEQFF
j_gene: TRBJ2-3; v_gene: TRBV29-1; abundance: few; d_gene: NA; CDR3nt: TGCAGCGTTGAGTTATCCCCCCTGCGGTATTTT; CDR3aa: CSVELSPLRYF
j_gene: TRBJ1-5; v_gene: TRBV5-1; abundance: few; d_gene: NA; CDR3nt: TGCGCCAGCAGCCCCGGGGGAGTCAATCAGCCCCAGCATTTT; CDR3aa: CASSPGGVNQPQHF
j_gene: TRBJ2-1; v_gene: TRBV3-1; abundance: NA; d_gene: TRBD1; CDR3nt: TGTGCCAGCAGCCCCTCGGGACAGGGCGGCGATGAGCAGTTCTTC; CDR3aa: CASSPSGQGGDEQFF